Below, 20 T cell receptor beta chains from the same sample are listed, as sequenced in a study of shared T cell receptors in the human thymus. Here immunoSEQ multiplex PCR was the method, and the copy in TCRdb shows in-frame clones only, minus some. The sample lists almost 550,000 clones, 70% to 80% occurring once. These data were also filed under a second study, of human thymus T cells.

Sequencing was performed on thymocytes. These receptors were collected from a boy younger than two with a congenital heart defect.

This chain connects TRBV6-5 to TRBJ2-2; unclear D gene. The V and J ends lost 8 bases and 2 bases respectively, with 15 bases between them. Germline CDR1 is MNHEY and CDR2 is SVGAGI. This CDR3 spans 15 amino acids. CDR3 bases: TGTGCCAGCTCCTTGTTCGCGCGCAACACCGGGGAGCTGTTTTTT. It yields the protein CASSLFARNTGELFF.

The chain has TRBV30 and TRBJ1-5; 11 bases are shared with TRBD1. There are 16 residues in the CDR3. Germline-derived CDR1 and CDR2 are GTSNPN and SVGIG (reference sequence). V lost 3 bases, J lost 2 bases, and 6 bases stayed unmatched. The CDR3 sequence: CAWRDRGRGGNQPQHF. CDR3 in DNA: TGTGCCTGGAGGGACAGGGGGCGAGGTGGCAATCAGCCCCAGCATTTT.

This chain uses TRBV10-3 with TRBJ2-7; 8 bases agree with TRBD1. V lost 1 base to trimming and J lost 3 bases; unmatched junction nucleotides: 8. This CDR3 has 16 amino acids. Germline V gene data show CDR1 as ENHRY and CDR2 as SYGVKD. The CDR3: CAISEFGGQGIYEQYF. The CDR3 coding sequence is TGTGCCATCAGTGAGTTCGGAGGACAGGGAATCTACGAGCAGTACTTC.

The V and J genes are TRBV5-1 and TRBJ2-5; TRBD2 is a possible D gene (5 bases). V dropped 0 bases and J dropped 1 base, with 10 bases sitting between them. The CDR3 consists of 15 residues. CDR1 and CDR2 from the germline V gene are SGHRS and YFSETQ. CDR3 region: CASSLAEGFQETQYF. For the CDR3, the DNA is TGCGCCAGCAGCTTGGCCGAGGGCTTCCAAGAGACCCAGTACTTC.

This clone was observed a few times. V is TRBV14 and J is TRBJ2-7; D uncertain. This CDR3 region has 14 residues. From germline, CDR1 is SGHDN and CDR2 FVKESK. V lost 4 bases and J lost 6, with 16 bases in between. DNA of the CDR3: TGTGCCAGCAGCCGCCTAGAAGAAGAGTCCGAGCAGTACTTC. It specifies CASSRLEEESEQYF.

The chain employs TRBV27 and TRBJ2-7, with a tentative D call TRBD1 (5 bases). Trimming cost V 0 bases and J 0 bases, with 18 bases left between them. The CDR3 sequence is 18 residues long. CDR1 is MNHEY, CDR2 SMNVEV, per germline (reference sequence). CDR3 in amino acids: CASSLSPRQQAYSYEQYF. CDR3 in DNA: TGTGCCAGCAGTTTATCACCCCGGCAACAGGCGTACTCCTACGAGCAGTACTTC.

This rearrangement joins TRBV5-6 to TRBJ2-1, with D tentatively TRBD2 (6 bases). The CDR3 runs to 18 residues. Germline CDR1 reads SGHDT; CDR2 reads YYEEEE. V lost 4 bases and J 1 base, leaving 21 bases between the germline ends. In DNA form, the CDR3 reads TGTGCCAGCAGCAGTCGCGAGGGCGGGCGGGAATCCTACAATGAGCAGTTCTTC. Its translation is CASSSREGGRESYNEQFF.

The chain carries TRBV19 and TRBJ1-5, with 9 bases that match TRBD1. Per the germline V gene, CDR1 is LNHDA and CDR2 is SQIVND (reference sequence). The CDR3 loop spans 15 amino acids. V lost 4 bases to trimming and J lost 5 bases; unmatched junction nucleotides: 6. This CDR3 is CASSTDRGVYQPQHF. In DNA form, the CDR3 reads TGTGCCAGTAGTACAGACAGGGGGGTATATCAGCCCCAGCATTTT.

The V and J genes are TRBV4-3 and TRBJ2-3; a weak D match, TRBD2 (5 bases). The CDR3 runs 15 residues. Trimming left V 0 bases short and J 2 bases short, with 9 bases between. In germline, CDR1 is LGHNA, CDR2 YSLEER. CDR3 sequence: CASSQDTRATDTQYF. CDR3 nucleotide sequence: TGCGCCAGCAGCCAAGATACGAGGGCCACAGATACGCAGTATTTT.

The J gene is TRBJ2-1, the V gene TRBV6-5; 13 bases line up with TRBD2. The CDR3 totals 15 residues. Per germline, CDR1 MNHEY and CDR2 SVGAGI. V lost 7 bases to trimming and J lost 6 bases; unmatched junction nucleotides: 6. The CDR3 DNA reads TGTGCCAGCACCCCTCGACTAGCGGGAGGCAATGAGCAGTTCTTC. This gives the protein CASTPRLAGGNEQFF.

This clone has only a few counts. The CDR3 DNA is TGCAGCGCCAGGGACAGGGGGCCTTACAATGAGCAGTTCTTC. Translating gives CSARDRGPYNEQFF. V and J are TRBV29-1 and TRBJ2-1; 12 bases are shared with TRBD1. Germline V gene data show CDR1 as SQVTM and CDR2 as ANQGSEA. V lost 7 bases and J lost 4; bases outside the gene matches: 5. There are 14 residues in the CDR3.

This sequence joins TRBV12-5 and TRBJ1-2; D remains unclear. CDR3 length equals 18 residues. Germline CDR1 LGHNT, CDR2 FRNRAP. V was trimmed by 1 base and J by 4 bases, leaving 22 bases between them. The CDR3 loop reads CASGLGYETQDSLYGYTF. The CDR3 DNA reads as TGTGCTAGTGGTTTGGGGTACGAAACGCAGGACTCTCTCTATGGCTACACCTTC.

This CDR3 is CGQQFSLRVGLVYEQYF. In DNA, the CDR3 is TGTGGTCAGCAGTTCTCCCTCAGGGTCGGGCTCGTGTACGAGCAGTACTTC. The chain combines TRBV28 with TRBJ2-7; TRBD1 might be the D (5 bases). The CDR3 has 17 amino acids. CDR1 MDHEN and CDR2 SYDVKM come from the germline V gene.

This clone was recorded a few times. Here the CDR3 reads CASHAGTGNEQYF. In nucleotides, the CDR3 is TGTGCCAGCCACGCGGGTACGGGAAACGAGCAGTACTTC. This chain joins TRBV19 and TRBJ2-7; TRBD2 is a possible D gene (5 bases). V shed 9 bases and J shed 5 bases, with 17 bases lying between them. Germline CDR1 is LNHDA and CDR2 is SQIVND (reference sequence). The CDR3 runs 13 residues.

The rearrangement uses TRBV30 and TRBJ1-1; D is perhaps TRBD1 (5 bases). Germline V gives CDR1 GTSNPN, CDR2 SVGIG (reference sequence). The CDR3 spans 15 residues. The V gene lost 4 bases and the J gene lost 4 bases, with 19 bases spanning the gap. The CDR3 loop is CAWTPLGGVGTEAFF. The DNA of the CDR3 is TGTGCCTGGACCCCGTTGGGAGGGGTGGGCACTGAAGCTTTCTTT.

The chain has TRBV10-3 and TRBJ2-7, with D perhaps matching TRBD2 (6 bases). Trimming shortened V by 2 bases and J by 1 base, and 15 bases separated the two germline ends. The CDR3 sequence is 16 residues long. Germline values: CDR1 ENHRY, CDR2 SYGVKD. CDR3 protein: CAISEAGRERSYEQYF. Here the CDR3 DNA reads TGTGCCATCAGTGAGGCTGGACGGGAGAGATCCTACGAGCAGTACTTC.

This CDR3 is CASSPIAGGVGEQFF. The CDR3 DNA reads as TGTGCCAGCAGCCCTATAGCGGGAGGAGTTGGCGAGCAGTTCTTC. The chain is built from TRBV5-6 and TRBJ2-1; 10 bases align to TRBD2. CDR1 SGHDT and CDR2 YYEEEE come from the germline V gene. The V and J ends lost 4 bases and 10 bases, in that order; junction bases with no gene match: 11. The CDR3 totals 15 residues.

This clone was picked up a small number of times. The chain is built from TRBV2 and TRBJ1-2, with D possibly matching TRBD1 (5 bases). This CDR3 has 14 amino acids. The germline V and J ends were trimmed by 6 bases and 6 bases, with 17 bases remaining between them. The germline gives CDR1 SNHLY, CDR2 FYNNEI. CDR3 DNA: TGTGCCAGCAGCCGCGAGGAAGGGGTGGATGGCTACACCTTC. Its protein is CASSREEGVDGYTF.

The chain employs TRBV5-4 and TRBJ1-1; maybe TRBD1 (6 bases). CDR3 length: 15 amino acids. V shed 4 bases and J shed 1 base, with 14 bases lying between them. Germline values: CDR1 SGHNT, CDR2 YYREEE (reference sequence). The CDR3 DNA is TGTGCCAGCAGCCCCCGGGGGGGACAGAACACTGAAGCTTTCTTT. Translated: CASSPRGGQNTEAFF.

CDR3 amino acids: CASSSSPRQKETEAFF. CDR3 nucleotides: TGCGCCAGCAGTTCCAGTCCGAGGCAGAAAGAGACTGAAGCTTTCTTT. The V call is TRBV5-1, the J call TRBJ1-1; D is unclear. V lost 5 bases and J 5 bases, leaving 22 bases between the germline ends. Per the germline V gene, CDR1 is SGHRS and CDR2 is YFSETQ. This CDR3 contains 16 residues.